The T cell receptor (beta chain) described here comes from a study of post-analysis software for immune sequencing data. General study points: Higher frequency in patients than in controls was seen for a handful of TRBV segments, with TRBV5-6, TRBV5-1 and TRBV20-1 among them.

The germline CDR1 and CDR2 sequences are LGHDT and YNNKEL (reference sequence). The V and J ends lost 3 bases and 0 bases respectively, with 15 bases between them. This CDR3 spans 16 amino acids. On this clonotype itself: The antigen is unknown.

Every TCR beta cDNA library bore unique molecular identifiers. TCRdb re-called the PCR reads through MiXCR, storing one row per CDR3 protein. The data contain approximately 440,000 distinct CDR3 sequences, around 40% of them seen just once; the ten biggest clones take up around 10%. V is TRBV3-1 and J is TRBJ2-7, with D tentatively TRBD2 (5 bases). The source material was blood. The clonotype originates from a girl aged 5 to 17 with multiple sclerosis. Here the CDR3 reads CASSHSPSGSSYEQYF. The CDR3 region has the DNA TGTGCCAGCAGCCATTCCCCGTCGGGGTCCTCCTACGAGCAGTACTTC.